This T cell receptor (beta chain) originates from a study of blood T cell repertoires in COVID-19. Assay used: immunoSEQ multiplex PCR; TCRdb lists only in-frame clones, some missing. Of some 210,000 clones listed, about 89% are singletons. Sequencing was performed on peripheral blood. The sequence was collected from a woman in her thirties or forties with acute or convalescent COVID-19.

DNA for the CDR3: TGTGCCAGCAGCCTTTATTTCCCAGCTTTCTTT. This gives the protein CASSLYFPAFF. The V gene is TRBV7-9, the J gene TRBJ1-1, with unresolved D. CDR3 size: 11 residues. V gave up 5 bases and J gave up 10 bases, with 11 bases separating them. The germline gives CDR1 SEHNR, CDR2 FQNEAQ (reference sequence).